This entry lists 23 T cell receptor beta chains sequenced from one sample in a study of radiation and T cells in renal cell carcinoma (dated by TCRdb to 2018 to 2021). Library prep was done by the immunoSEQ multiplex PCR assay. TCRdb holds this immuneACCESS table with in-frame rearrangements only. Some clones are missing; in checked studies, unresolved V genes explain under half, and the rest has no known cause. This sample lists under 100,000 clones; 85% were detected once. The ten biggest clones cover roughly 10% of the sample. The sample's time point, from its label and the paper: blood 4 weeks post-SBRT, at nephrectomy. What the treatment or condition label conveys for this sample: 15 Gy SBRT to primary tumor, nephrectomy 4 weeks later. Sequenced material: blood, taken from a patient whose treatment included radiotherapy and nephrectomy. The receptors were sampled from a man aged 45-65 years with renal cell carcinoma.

The CDR3 loop is CASSLGTGSSYEQYF. In DNA, the CDR3 is TGTGCCAGCAGCTTGGGGACAGGGAGCTCCTACGAGCAGTACTTC. The chain is built from TRBV13 and TRBJ2-7, with 9 bases aligning to TRBD1. J gave up 0 bases and V 3 bases, and 3 bases lay outside the gene matches. This CDR3 has 15 residues. CDR1 PRHDT and CDR2 FYEKMQ come from the germline V gene (reference sequence).

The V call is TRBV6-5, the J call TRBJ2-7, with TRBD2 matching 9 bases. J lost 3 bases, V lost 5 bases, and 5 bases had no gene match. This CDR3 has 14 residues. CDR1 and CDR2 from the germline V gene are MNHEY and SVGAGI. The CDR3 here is CASSRLAEDYEQYF. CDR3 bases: TGTGCCAGCAGTCGACTAGCGGAAGACTACGAGCAGTACTTC.

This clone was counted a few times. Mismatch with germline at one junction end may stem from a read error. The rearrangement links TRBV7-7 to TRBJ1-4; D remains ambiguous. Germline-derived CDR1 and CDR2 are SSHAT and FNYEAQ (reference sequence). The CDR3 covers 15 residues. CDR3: CASSLLTGTNEKLFF. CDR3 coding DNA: TGTGCTAGCAGCTTACTTACGGGTACTAATGAAAAACTGTTTTTT.

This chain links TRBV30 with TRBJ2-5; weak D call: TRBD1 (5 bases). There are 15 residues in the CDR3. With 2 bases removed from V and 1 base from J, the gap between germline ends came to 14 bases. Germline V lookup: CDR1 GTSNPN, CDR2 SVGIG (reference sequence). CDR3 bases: TGTGCCTGGAGTAACATCCAGGGTACCCAAGAGACCCAGTACTTC. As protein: CAWSNIQGTQETQYF.

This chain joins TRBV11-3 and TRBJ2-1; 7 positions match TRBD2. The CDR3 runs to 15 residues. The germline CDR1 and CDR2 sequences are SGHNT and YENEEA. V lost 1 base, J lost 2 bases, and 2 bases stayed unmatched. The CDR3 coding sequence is TGTGCCAGCAGCTTAGGCGGGAGTACCTACAATGAGCAGTTCTTC. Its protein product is CASSLGGSTYNEQFF.

CDR3 residues: CASSAPNPGPQPQHF. The CDR3 DNA follows: TGTGCCAGCAGCGCACCGAATCCAGGCCCTCAGCCCCAGCATTTT. This sequence joins TRBV7-9 and TRBJ1-5; D uncertain. Per the germline V gene, CDR1 is SEHNR and CDR2 is FQNEAQ (reference sequence). V lost 5 bases to trimming and J lost 6 bases, with 17 bases between them. CDR3 length: 15 amino acids. The full variable domain, with the rest looked up from reference TRBV7-9 and TRBJ1-5, is DTGVSQNPRHKITKRGQNVTFRCDPISEHNRLYWYRQTLGQGPEFLTYFQNEAQLEKSRLLSDRFSAERPKGSFSTLEIQRTEQGDSAMYLCASSAPNPGPQPQHFGDGTRLSIL.

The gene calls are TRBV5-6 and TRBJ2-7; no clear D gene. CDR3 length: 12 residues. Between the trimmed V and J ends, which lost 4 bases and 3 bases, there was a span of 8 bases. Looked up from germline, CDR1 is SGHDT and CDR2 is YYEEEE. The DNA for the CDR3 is TGTGCCAGCAGCCTCGGCTTCTACGAGCAGTACTTC. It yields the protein CASSLGFYEQYF.

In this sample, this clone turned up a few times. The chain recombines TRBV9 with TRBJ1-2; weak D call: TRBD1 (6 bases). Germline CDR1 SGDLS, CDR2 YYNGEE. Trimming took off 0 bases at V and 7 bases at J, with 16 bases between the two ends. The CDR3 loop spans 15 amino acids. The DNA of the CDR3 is TGTGCCAGCAGCGTAGATGCGATGGGGGCAGCTGGCTACACCTTC. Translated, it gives CASSVDAMGAAGYTF.

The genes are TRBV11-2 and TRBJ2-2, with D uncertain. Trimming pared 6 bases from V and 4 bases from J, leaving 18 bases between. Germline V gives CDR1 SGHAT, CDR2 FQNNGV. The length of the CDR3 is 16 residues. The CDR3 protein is CASRPKSQQITGELFF. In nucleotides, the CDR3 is TGTGCCAGCAGACCCAAATCCCAACAGATCACCGGGGAGCTGTTTTTT.

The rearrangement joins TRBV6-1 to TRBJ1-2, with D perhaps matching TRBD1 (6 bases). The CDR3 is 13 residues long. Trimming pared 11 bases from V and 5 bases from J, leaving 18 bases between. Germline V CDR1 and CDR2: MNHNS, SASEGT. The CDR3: CASHQGIGYGYTF. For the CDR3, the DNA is TGTGCCTCCCACCAGGGGATCGGGTATGGCTACACCTTC.

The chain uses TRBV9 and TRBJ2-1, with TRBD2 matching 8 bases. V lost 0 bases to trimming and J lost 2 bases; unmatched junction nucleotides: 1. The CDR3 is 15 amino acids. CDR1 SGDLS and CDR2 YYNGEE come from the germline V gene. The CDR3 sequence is CASSVVGLAYNEQFF. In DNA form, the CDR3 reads TGTGCCAGCAGCGTAGTGGGACTAGCCTACAATGAGCAGTTCTTC.

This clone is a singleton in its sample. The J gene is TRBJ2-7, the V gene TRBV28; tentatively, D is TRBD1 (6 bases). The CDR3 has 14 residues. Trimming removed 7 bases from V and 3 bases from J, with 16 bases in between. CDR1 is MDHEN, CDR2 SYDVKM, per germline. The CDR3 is CASNESHRDYEQYF. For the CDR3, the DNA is TGTGCCAGCAACGAATCTCACAGGGACTACGAGCAGTACTTC.

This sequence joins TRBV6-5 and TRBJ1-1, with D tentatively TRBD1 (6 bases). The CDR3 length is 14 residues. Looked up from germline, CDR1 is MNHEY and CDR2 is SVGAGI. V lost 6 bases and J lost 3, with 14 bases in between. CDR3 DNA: TGTGCCAGCAGCTACGGGGGGCGAGACACTGAAGCTTTCTTT. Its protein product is CASSYGGRDTEAFF.

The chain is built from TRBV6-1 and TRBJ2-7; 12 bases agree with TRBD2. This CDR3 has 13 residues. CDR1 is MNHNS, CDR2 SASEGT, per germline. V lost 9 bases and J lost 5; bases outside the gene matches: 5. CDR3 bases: TGTGCCAGTGTGACTAGCGGGAGTCACGAGCAGTACTTC. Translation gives CASVTSGSHEQYF.

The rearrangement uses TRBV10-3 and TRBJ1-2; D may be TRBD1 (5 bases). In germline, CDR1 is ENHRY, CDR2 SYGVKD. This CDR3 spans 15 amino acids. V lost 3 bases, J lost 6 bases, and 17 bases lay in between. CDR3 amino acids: CAISDSGGDRHGYTF. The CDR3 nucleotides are TGTGCCATCAGTGACTCCGGGGGAGACCGTCATGGCTACACCTTC.

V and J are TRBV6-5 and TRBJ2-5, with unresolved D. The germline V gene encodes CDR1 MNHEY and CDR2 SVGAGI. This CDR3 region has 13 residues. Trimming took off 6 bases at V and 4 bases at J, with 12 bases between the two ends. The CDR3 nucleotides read TGTGCCAGCAGGATGGCCAGCTTAGAGACCCAGTACTTC. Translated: CASRMASLETQYF.

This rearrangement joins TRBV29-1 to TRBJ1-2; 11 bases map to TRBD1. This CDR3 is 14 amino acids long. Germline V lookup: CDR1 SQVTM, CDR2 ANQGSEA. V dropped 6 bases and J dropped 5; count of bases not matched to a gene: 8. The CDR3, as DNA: TGCAGCGTCCAATCCGGGACAGGGGGTTATGGCTACACCTTC. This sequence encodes CSVQSGTGGYGYTF.

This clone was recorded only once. Written as DNA, the CDR3 is TGCGCCAGCAGTTTTACGGGTCCTTCTGGGGCCAACGTCCTGACTTTC. Encoded protein: CASSFTGPSGANVLTF. V usage is TRBV5-1 and J usage is TRBJ2-6; D unclear. Trimming took off 5 bases at V and 1 base at J, with 13 bases between the two ends. The CDR3 contains 16 residues. Germline CDR1 and CDR2: SGHRS and YFSETQ. The entire variable domain, with the rest obtained from reference TRBV5-1 and TRBJ2-6, is as follows: KAGVTQTPRYLIKTRGQQVTLSCSPISGHRSVSWYQQTPGQGLQFLFEYFSETQRNKGNFPGRFSGRQFSNSRSEMNVSTLELGDSALYLCASSFTGPSGANVLTFGAGSRLTVL.

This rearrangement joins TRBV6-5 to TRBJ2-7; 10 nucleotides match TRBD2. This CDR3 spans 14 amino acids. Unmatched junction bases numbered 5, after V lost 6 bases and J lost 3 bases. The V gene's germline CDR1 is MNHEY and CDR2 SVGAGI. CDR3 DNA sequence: TGTGCCAGCAGAGGGACTAGCGATCACTACGAGCAGTACTTC. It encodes CASRGTSDHYEQYF.

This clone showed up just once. In nucleotides, the CDR3 is TGTGCCAGTAGTCCAGGGTATCTAGGTTCACCCCTCCACTTT. Protein product: CASSPGYLGSPLHF. V and J are TRBV19 and TRBJ1-6; tentative D call: TRBD1 (5 bases). The CDR3 loop spans 14 amino acids. The germline V gene encodes CDR1 LNHDA and CDR2 SQIVND (reference sequence). Trimming shortened V by 5 bases and J by 9 bases, and 14 bases separated the two germline ends.

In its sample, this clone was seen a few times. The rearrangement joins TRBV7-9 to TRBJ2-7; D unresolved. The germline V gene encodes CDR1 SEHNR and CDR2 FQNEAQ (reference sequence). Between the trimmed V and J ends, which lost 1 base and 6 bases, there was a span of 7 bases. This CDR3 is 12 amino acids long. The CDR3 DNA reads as TGTGCCAGCAGCTTAGGTTTCTCCGAGCAGTACTTC. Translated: CASSLGFSEQYF.

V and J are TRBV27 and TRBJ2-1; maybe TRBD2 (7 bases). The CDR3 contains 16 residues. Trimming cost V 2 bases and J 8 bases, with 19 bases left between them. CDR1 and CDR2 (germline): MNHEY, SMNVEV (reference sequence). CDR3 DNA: TGTGCCAGCAGTTTAGGGGATAGGGGGGGCCTATATGAGCAGTTCTTC. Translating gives CASSLGDRGGLYEQFF.

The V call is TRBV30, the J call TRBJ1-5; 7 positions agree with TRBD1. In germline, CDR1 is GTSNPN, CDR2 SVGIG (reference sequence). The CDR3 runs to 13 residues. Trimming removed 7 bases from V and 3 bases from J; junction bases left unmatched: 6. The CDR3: CASGDSPNQPQHF. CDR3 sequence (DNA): TGTGCCTCGGGGGACAGCCCCAATCAGCCCCAGCATTTT.